This TCR beta chain was identified in a study of T cell clonotyping in hematopoietic cell transplantation. In regard to this clone: Its antigen is undetermined.

General study findings and limits: Cells were unsorted, so CD4 and CD8 contributions were not separated. Few recipient clonotypes overlapped donors; over 97% were de novo at given depth. Higher Inverse Simpson Index values in graft donor and pretransplant recipient predicted broader posttransplant TCR diversity. After transplant, recipient diversity fell while pathologically expanded clonotypes grew through day 180.

Per germline, CDR1 LGHNA and CDR2 YSLEER. The CDR3 has 16 residues. Trimming removed 1 base at V and 5 bases at J, with 17 bases between. Only in-frame clones appear in the TCRdb table, and some are missing; sequencing was by immunoSEQ multiplex PCR. The top ten clones hold around 4.5% of a sample with 15,000 to 20,000 clones, 80% to 90% of them seen once. V gene TRBV4-3 combines with J gene TRBJ2-5, with TRBD2 as a possible D gene (5 bases). The sample was peripheral blood mononuclear cells. The receptor comes from a woman aged 40 to 55 in good health. Some clones in this sample may be carry-over from other donors' samples. CDR3 loop: CASSQGSGLLGETQYF. CDR3 DNA: TGCGCCAGCAGCCAAGGAAGCGGCCTTCTTGGGGAGACCCAGTACTTC.